Included here is one TCR beta chain sequence, with context. Its antigen is undetermined. The CDR3 is made up of 16 amino acids. Trimming took 1 base from V and 1 from J, leaving 12 bases between them. Germline CDR1 and CDR2: MDHEN and SYDVKM. This entry belongs to a study of human thymus T cells. Study outcomes and limitations: Seemingly biased V and J gene usage marked thymic and blood repertoires. Highly overlapping thymic repertoires among unrelated individuals were reported in related research.

Thymic tissue was derived from resections collected during corrective heart surgery. Congenital heart defects were the reason for the corrective surgery that the donors, healthy Finnish infants, were having. The data were produced by immunoSEQ multiplex PCR, yet TCRdb's version contains in-frame clones alone and is incomplete. Of tens of thousands of clones in the sample, roughly 96% were seen once. The chain recombines TRBV28 with TRBJ2-3, with D hard to call. The clonotype was recovered from a girl under two years old with a congenital heart defect but otherwise immunologically healthy. The sample taken for sequencing was thymus tissue. CDR3 coding DNA: TGTGCCAGCAGTTTATTCGGATCCGACCGCACAGATACGCAGTATTTT. Translation: CASSLFGSDRTDTQYF.